A single sample is the source of the 2 T cell receptor beta chains below, sequenced in a study of OX40 agonist ivuxolimab in advanced cancers. The data were produced by immunoSEQ multiplex PCR, yet TCRdb's version contains in-frame clones alone and is incomplete. The sample holds some 73,000 clones, over 80% seen once. The sample was CD4+ or CD8+ T cells sorted from blood, taken in a trial of the OX40 agonist ivuxolimab. These receptors all stem from an adult with an advanced solid tumor such as melanoma, head and neck, liver or kidney cancer.

The gene calls are TRBV5-4 and TRBJ2-3; 14 positions agree with TRBD2. Germline CDR1 is SGHNT and CDR2 is YYREEE (reference sequence). The J segment lost 5 bases and the V segment lost 5 bases, leaving 4 bases of the junction unmatched. The CDR3 extends over 15 amino acids. The CDR3 here is CASRGGLAGGDTQYF. For the CDR3, the DNA is TGTGCCAGCAGAGGAGGACTAGCGGGAGGAGATACGCAGTATTTT.

The J gene is TRBJ2-7, the V gene TRBV11-1; D unresolved. Germline lookup yields CDR1 SGHAT and CDR2 FQDESV (reference sequence). This CDR3 comprises 11 residues. V was cut by 5 bases and J by 6 bases, with 8 bases left in between. CDR3 region: CASSQVGEQYF. The CDR3 nucleotides read TGTGCCAGCAGCCAAGTCGGCGAGCAGTACTTC. The whole variable domain, remainder taken from reference TRBV11-1 and TRBJ2-7, is EAEVAQSPRYKITEKSQAVAFWCDPISGHATLYWYRQILGQGPELLVQFQDESVVDDSQLPKDRFSAERLKGVDSTLKIQPAELGDSAMYLCASSQVGEQYFGPGTRLTVT.